This T cell receptor (beta chain) is from a study of shared clonotypes between healthy human individuals. At the level of the study: Plates per donor: three CD4 naive, three CD4 memory, two CD8 naive, one CD8 memory. Overall study results and limits: Sharing across four donors was highest in naive CD4 (around 5%) and lowest in memory CD8 (around 0.4%). For sorted subsets, rarefaction showed incomplete sequencing despite large depth. Apart from blood, nothing was sampled; tissue repertoires likely differ.

Of note for this clone: As yet, its antigen is unknown.

The V and J ends lost 8 bases and 2 bases, in that order; junction bases with no gene match: 10. Germline values: CDR1 MNHNS, CDR2 SASEGT. The CDR3 extends over 15 amino acids. Libraries were prepared by immunoSEQ multiplex PCR; TCRdb keeps only in-frame clonotypes and omits some of them. The repertoire includes about 340,000 clones, less than 85% of them detected once, and 8.5% to 12% sits in the top ten. The sequenced sample was memory CD4+ T cells sorted from blood. Subset defined: CD45RA-negative fraction. The chain joins TRBV6-1 to TRBJ2-3; 7 bases agree with TRBD2. The receptor's source is a man aged 30-40 years in good health. CDR3 loop: CASGEGRPHTDTQYF. Here the CDR3 DNA reads TGTGCCAGCGGGGAGGGACGGCCCCACACAGATACGCAGTATTTT.